This is a list of T cell receptor beta chains from one sample in a study of T cell responses to AZD1222 COVID-19 vaccine. Repertoires were generated with immunoSEQ multiplex PCR, while TCRdb's copy carries only in-frame clones and drops some. Here the sample spans 150,000 to 200,000 clones, roughly 90% being singletons. The sample in question was peripheral blood, obtained 28 days after the second AZD1222 dose. All receptors come from an adult who received the AZD1222 COVID-19 vaccine. Each CDR3 is given with its conserved first and last residue. A D gene is named only where the DNA matches it firmly. Not every row has a clone size; where given, it reads once, few, many or a size class.

V,D,size,J,CDR3,DNA
TRBV27,TRBD1,.,TRBJ1-2,CASSAGTGPGYGYTF,TGTGCCAGCAGTGCGGGGACAGGGCCTGGGTATGGCTACACCTTC
TRBV27,TRBD1,.,TRBJ2-3,CASASGQVSGDTQYF,TGTGCCAGCGCCTCAGGACAGGTCTCGGGAGATACGCAGTATTTT
TRBV29-1,.,.,TRBJ2-3,CSVEDRQGPTDTQYF,TGCAGCGTTGAAGATCGGCAGGGCCCCACAGATACGCAGTATTTT
TRBV9,.,.,TRBJ1-2,CASSTRDEISYGYTF,TGTGCCAGCAGCACCCGGGACGAGATTAGCTATGGCTACACCTTC
TRBV5-1,.,.,TRBJ2-7,CASSFPRDRISYEQYF,TGCGCCAGCAGCTTCCCTCGGGACCGTATCTCCTACGAGCAGTACTTC
TRBV2,.,.,TRBJ1-1,CASRGRNTEAFF,TGTGCCAGCAGGGGAAGGAACACTGAAGCTTTCTTT
TRBV7-2,TRBD2,.,TRBJ2-2,CASSWSGGTGELFF,TGTGCCAGCAGCTGGAGCGGGGGCACCGGGGAGCTGTTTTTT
TRBV11-3,.,.,TRBJ1-1,CASSLGGAENTEAFF,TGTGCCAGCAGCCTAGGGGGAGCCGAGAACACTGAAGCTTTCTTT
TRBV3-1/TRBV3-2,TRBD1,.,TRBJ1-2,CASSPVRDRGAGGAFYTF,TGTGCCAGCAGCCCAGTACGGGACAGGGGCGCCGGAGGAGCCTTCTACACCTTC
TRBV11-3,TRBD1,.,TRBJ2-5,CASSRKGQGGETQYF,TGTGCCAGCAGTCGAAAGGGACAGGGTGGCGAGACCCAGTACTTC
TRBV10-1,TRBD2,.,TRBJ2-3,CASSESPTSTSSTDTQYF,TGCGCCAGCAGTGAGTCGCCGACTAGCACATCAAGCACAGATACGCAGTATTTT
TRBV25-1,.,.,TRBJ2-7,CASSEFAQSYEQYF,TGTGCCAGCAGTGAATTCGCGCAATCCTACGAGCAGTACTTC
TRBV12-3/TRBV12-4,.,.,TRBJ2-7,CASSLEGSYEQYF,TGTGCCAGCAGTTTGGAGGGGTCCTACGAGCAGTACTTC
TRBV10-1,TRBD2,.,TRBJ2-1,CASSESSGTPGQFF,TGCGCCAGCAGTGAGTCTAGCGGGACCCCAGGGCAGTTCTTC
TRBV28,.,.,TRBJ2-2,CASSSPTRMAGELFF,TGTGCCAGCAGTTCGCCGACAAGGATGGCCGGGGAGCTGTTTTTT
TRBV30,.,.,TRBJ1-5,CAWSAVEWYNQPQHF,TGTGCCTGGAGTGCCGTGGAGTGGTACAATCAGCCCCAGCATTTT
TRBV27,TRBD1,.,TRBJ2-7,CASSLLTGIIPYEQYF,TGTGCCAGCAGTTTGCTGACAGGGATTATCCCCTACGAGCAGTACTTC
TRBV10-1,.,.,TRBJ2-7,CASSDYGGFYEQYF,TGCGCCAGCAGTGATTACGGCGGATTCTACGAGCAGTACTTC
TRBV19,.,.,TRBJ2-7,CASSIGSSGSYEQYF,TGTGCCAGTAGTATCGGATCATCGGGCTCTTACGAGCAGTACTTC
TRBV7-9,TRBD2,.,TRBJ2-1,CASSKAGTSGKRDEQFF,TGTGCCAGCAGCAAGGCAGGGACTAGCGGGAAGAGGGATGAGCAGTTCTTC
TRBV7-8,.,.,TRBJ1-2,CASNPLVSAYGYTF,TGTGCCAGCAACCCTTTGGTGAGCGCCTATGGCTACACCTTC
TRBV19,TRBD2,.,TRBJ2-1,CASSRLAGEGYEQFF,TGTGCCAGTAGTAGACTAGCGGGAGAAGGGTATGAGCAGTTCTTC
TRBV5-1,.,.,TRBJ1-1,CASSSTGRNTEAFF,TGCGCCAGCTCTTCAACCGGGAGGAACACTGAAGCTTTCTTT
TRBV11-2,TRBD2,once,TRBJ2-2,CASSLDRGLAGANTGELFF,TGTGCCAGCAGCTTAGATCGCGGACTAGCGGGAGCGAACACCGGGGAGCTGTTTTTT
TRBV2,.,.,TRBJ2-7,CASSEETLSYEQYF,TGTGCCAGCAGTGAAGAGACCCTCTCCTACGAGCAGTACTTC
TRBV28,TRBD2,.,TRBJ2-7,CASSETSGNLPYEQYF,TGTGCCAGCAGTGAGACTAGCGGGAACTTGCCCTACGAGCAGTACTTC
TRBV30,.,.,TRBJ2-7,CACTGRYEQYF,TGTGCCTGTACTGGGAGGTACGAGCAGTACTTC
TRBV5-1,.,.,TRBJ1-1,CASSLAPGEAFF,TGCGCCAGCAGCTTGGCCCCAGGGGAAGCTTTCTTT
TRBV7-3,.,.,TRBJ2-3,CASSLGDFVNTQYF,TGTGCCAGCAGCTTAGGGGACTTCGTTAATACGCAGTATTTT
TRBV5-1,.,.,TRBJ1-3,CASSDWTDHSGNTIYF,TGCGCCAGCAGCGACTGGACAGACCACTCTGGAAACACCATATATTTT
TRBV28,.,.,TRBJ1-5,CASKPPREGNQPQHF,TGTGCCAGCAAACCCCCCAGGGAGGGGAATCAGCCCCAGCATTTT
TRBV7-8,TRBD2,.,TRBJ2-7,CASSLALRGGSYEQYF,TGTGCCAGCAGCTTAGCTCTGCGGGGAGGGTCCTACGAGCAGTACTTC
TRBV18,.,.,TRBJ1-1,CASSENPNTEAFF,TGTGCCAGCTCCGAGAACCCGAACACTGAAGCTTTCTTT
TRBV7-9,.,.,TRBJ1-1,CASIGRDTEAFF,TGTGCCAGCATCGGAAGGGACACTGAAGCTTTCTTT
TRBV28,.,.,TRBJ1-1,CASSGGRREAFF,TGTGCCAGCAGCGGCGGACGTCGGGAAGCTTTCTTT
TRBV20-1,TRBD2,.,TRBJ2-3,CSASSTSGRLGDTQYF,TGCAGTGCAAGTTCGACTAGCGGGCGGCTGGGAGATACGCAGTATTTT
TRBV5-1,TRBD2,.,TRBJ2-7,CASSFAGGPLEQYF,TGCGCCAGCAGCTTTGCGGGAGGGCCCCTGGAGCAGTACTTC
TRBV28,TRBD1,.,TRBJ2-5,CASSRAGGLKTQYF,TGTGCCAGCAGTCGGGCAGGGGGTCTGAAGACCCAGTACTTC
TRBV11-2,.,.,TRBJ1-6,CASSLEGVAPLHF,TGTGCCAGCAGCTTAGAAGGGGTCGCACCCCTCCACTTT
TRBV11-3,.,.,TRBJ1-1,CASRSNRESNTEAFF,TGTGCCAGCAGGTCGAACAGGGAATCGAACACTGAAGCTTTCTTT
TRBV10-3,TRBD2,once,TRBJ2-2,CAISYSGRANTGELFF,TGTGCCATCAGCTACAGCGGGAGGGCGAACACCGGGGAGCTGTTTTTT
TRBV6-6,TRBD2,.,TRBJ2-2,CASRSGTRNTGELFF,TGTGCCAGCAGGTCCGGGACTAGGAACACCGGGGAGCTGTTTTTT
TRBV4-2,.,.,TRBJ1-1,CASGGTEAFF,TGTGCCAGCGGGGGGACTGAAGCTTTCTTT